A single sample is the source of the 6 T cell receptor beta chains below, sequenced in a study of blood T cells in healthy people across ages. A second PCR of 7 to 11 cycles used a sample-barcoded 5' primer and a J-beta primer mix. Each CDR3 protein gets one entry after TCRdb re-called the 5' RACE reads with MiXCR. This table holds 630,000 or so distinct CDR3 sequences, about 28% found once. The sample consisted of blood. All receptors derive from a woman of 80 years or more in good health.

Only a few counts were recorded for this clonotype. The J gene is TRBJ2-1, the V gene TRBV20-1, with D uncertain. Trimming pared 5 bases from V and 9 bases from J, leaving 5 bases between. CDR3 length: 9 amino acids. Germline values: CDR1 DFQATT, CDR2 SNEGSKA (reference sequence). The CDR3, as DNA: TGCAGTGCTGGGGTTGAGCAGTTCTTC. Translating it yields CSAGVEQFF.

This clonotype was counted at least ten times. The rearrangement links TRBV7-2 to TRBJ2-1, with D maybe TRBD2 (6 bases). Germline V lookup: CDR1 SGHTA, CDR2 FQGNSA. V lost 1 base and J lost 1, with 8 bases in between. The CDR3 loop spans 15 amino acids. The CDR3 reads CASSLVGGSYNEQFF. In nucleotides, the CDR3 is TGTGCCAGCAGCTTAGTCGGAGGGTCCTACAATGAGCAGTTCTTC.

This clonotype was seen repeatedly, ten times or more. The rearrangement uses TRBV7-8 and TRBJ2-7; tentatively, D is TRBD1 (6 bases). The CDR3 has 15 residues. V was trimmed by 5 bases and J by 0 bases, leaving 14 bases between them. Germline V gives CDR1 SGHVS, CDR2 FQNEAQ. In DNA, the CDR3 is TGTGCCAGCAGCCCAGACAGGAGCCCCTCCTACGAGCAGTACTTC. It yields the protein CASSPDRSPSYEQYF.

As concerns this clonotype: At one boundary the junction diverges from the germline segment, which might be a read error. The V gene is TRBV20-1, the J gene TRBJ2-7; D perhaps matches TRBD1 (6 bases). The CDR3 totals 14 residues. CDR1 and CDR2 from the germline V gene are DFQATT and SNEGSKA (reference sequence). The CDR3 coding sequence is TGTAGTGCTTCTGCCCTGACAGGATCCTACGAGCAGTACTTC. As protein: CSASALTGSYEQYF.

The genes are TRBV4-3 and TRBJ1-1, with a weak D call TRBD1 (5 bases). Trimming took 1 base from V and 7 from J, leaving 22 bases between them. This CDR3 region has 17 residues. CDR1 and CDR2 from the germline V gene are LGHNA and YSLEER. CDR3 bases: TGCGCCAGCAGCCAAGCAGCACAACAACAAGTTGGGGGTGAAGCTTTCTTT. Translating it yields CASSQAAQQQVGGEAFF.

The V gene is TRBV12-3 or TRBV12-4, the J gene TRBJ2-3, with D maybe TRBD2 (5 bases). Trimming shortened V by 7 bases and J by 11 bases, and 19 bases separated the two germline ends. The CDR3 contains 13 residues. CDR3 bases: TGTGCCAGCACATCGGCTAGCACAGATGTGCAGTATTTT. This gives the protein CASTSASTDVQYF.